This TCR beta chain came from a study of cytomegalovirus exposure and HLA in healthy donors. The donors were part of the roughly 130-subject validation cohort, which stood apart from the roughly 730-subject first cohort. Study-wide findings and caveats: Many donors shared some public TCRs, even though most TCR sequences were rare. Subsequent analysis revealed that first-cohort TCR clusters tended to co-occur in the approximately 120 validation repertoires.

Comments on this clone: Its target is not known.

J lost 5 bases, V lost 1 base, and 8 bases had no gene match. This CDR3 has 17 amino acids. Per the germline V gene, CDR1 is SGHVS and CDR2 is FNYEAQ. Generated by immunoSEQ multiplex PCR, the TCRdb table keeps only in-frame clones and is missing some. The repertoire includes about 190,000 clones, about 82% of them detected once, and about 1.6% sits in the top ten. This rearrangement joins TRBV7-6 to TRBJ2-1, with TRBD2 matching over 10 bases. Material for sequencing was PBMCs. This sequence was found in a woman in her late teens or twenties in good health and CMV-seronegative. CDR3 loop: CASSLGASGRENNEQFF. The CDR3, as DNA: TGTGCCAGCAGCTTAGGGGCTAGCGGGAGAGAAAACAATGAGCAGTTCTTC. The full variable domain, in which reference TRBV7-6 and TRBJ2-1 provide the parts outside the CDR3, is GAGVSQSPRYKVTKRGQDVALRCDPISGHVSLYWYRQALGQGPEFLTYFNYEAQQDKSGLPNDRFSAERPEGSISTLTIQRTEQRDSAMYRCASSLGASGRENNEQFFGPGTRLTVL.